This T cell receptor (beta chain) originates from a study of CD8+CD57+ T cells in acquired aplastic anemia. Whole-study context: Mean yield of DNA from sorted CD4+ and CD8+ cells was roughly 3.4 ug.

Profiling that covered TCR beta VDJ and CDR3 relied on genomic DNA as its template. TCRdb reprocessed the reads via MiXCR and lists one record per CDR3 protein. The table lists about 190,000 distinct CDR3 sequences, under 70% of them singletons, with roughly 46% in the top ten. The CDR3 runs to 15 residues. V was pared by 0 bases and J by 1 base, with 2 bases of the junction left unmatched. The germline gives CDR1 SGHTA, CDR2 FQGTGA. The clonotype comes from a human donor with severe aplastic anemia or a healthy control (not recorded which). The chain joins TRBV7-3 to TRBJ2-7, with 8 bases fitting TRBD2. The sequencing input was sorted CD4+, CD8+, or CD8+CD57+ T cells (not recorded which) from PBMCs. CDR3 loop: CASSLTSGVSYEQYF. The CDR3 nucleotides are TGTGCCAGCAGCTTAACTAGCGGGGTTTCCTACGAGCAGTACTTC.